Listed here are 20 T cell receptor beta chains from one sample, sequenced in a study of tumor-infiltrating lymphocytes in primary liver carcinoma. In addition to blood RNA drawn from unsorted whole blood, germline DNA was extracted. A primer in the constant region served to generate TCR beta cDNA from 450 to 600 ng of total RNA. Library construction for TCR beta comprised three nested multiplex PCR rounds performed with slightly modified ARM-PCR. Rounds one and two of PCR, each of 10 to 11 cycles, were primed with TRBV1-TRBV30 forward primers and a C-beta reverse primer. TCRdb reprocessed the multiplex PCR reads with MiXCR, giving one entry per CDR3 protein. The sample lists 300,000 to 400,000 distinct CDR3 sequences, 65% occurring once. The sample was peripheral blood. These receptors were collected from a man in his forties with primary liver carcinoma and hepatitis B virus infection.

Regarding this clonotype: A single base separates this from a much larger clone, so it may be a read error. The rearrangement uses TRBV6-5 and TRBJ1-1; 8 nucleotides line up with TRBD1. V gave up 5 bases and J gave up 3 bases; unmatched junction bases: 5. The CDR3 spans 14 residues. Germline loops: CDR1 MNHEY, CDR2 SVGAGI. The CDR3 region is CASSKQGVYTEAFF. As DNA, the CDR3 is TGTGCCAGCAGTAAACAGGGGGTGTACACTGAAGCTTTCTTT.

As for this clonotype: One junction end does not reproduce the germline sequence, and a read error may be involved. J is TRBJ1-6 and V is TRBV6-5; 7 positions agree with TRBD1. Per the germline V gene, CDR1 is MNHEY and CDR2 is SVGAGI. The CDR3 has 17 amino acids. The CDR3 coding sequence is TGTGTCAGCAGTTATAGGAGACAGGGCTTCTATAATTCACCCCTCCACTTT. Its protein product is CVSSYRRQGFYNSPLHF.

This clonotype showed up just a few times. The chain employs TRBV5-6 and TRBJ2-1; 8 bases fit TRBD2. Germline lookup yields CDR1 SGHDT and CDR2 YYEEEE. There are 15 residues in the CDR3. V lost 2 bases to trimming and J lost 6 bases; unmatched junction nucleotides: 7. The CDR3 spells CASSLPGLGFNEQFF. As DNA, the CDR3 is TGTGCCAGCAGCTTACCGGGACTAGGGTTCAATGAGCAGTTCTTC. Full variable domain (missing parts from reference TRBV5-6 and TRBJ2-1): DAGVTQSPTHLIKTRGQQVTLRCSPKSGHDTVSWYQQALGQGPQFIFQYYEEEERQRGNFPDRFSGHQFPNYSSELNVNALLLGDSALYLCASSLPGLGFNEQFFGPGTRLTVL.

This clonotype has a single count. V usage is TRBV5-5 and J usage is TRBJ1-1; 9 nucleotides line up with TRBD1. The CDR3 extends over 14 amino acids. Germline values: CDR1 SGHKS, CDR2 YYEKEE (reference sequence). V shed 7 bases and J 1 base; nucleotides not matched to a gene: 5. The CDR3 here is CASLWTGANTEAFF. The CDR3 coding sequence is TGTGCCAGCCTTTGGACAGGGGCGAACACTGAAGCTTTCTTT.

With regard to this clonotype: A much larger clone sits a single nucleotide away, making a read error possible. The V and J genes are TRBV5-1 and TRBJ2-3; 7 bases agree with TRBD1. The CDR3 covers 14 residues. The V gene's germline CDR1 is SGHRS and CDR2 YFSETQ. The CDR3 nucleotides are TGCGCCAGCAGCTCGGAGCGGTGGACAGGTACGCAGTATTTT. Encoded protein: CASSSERWTGTQYF.

The gene calls are TRBV12-3 or TRBV12-4 and TRBJ1-4, with D maybe TRBD1 (5 bases). V shed 6 bases and J shed 8 bases, with 13 bases lying between them. There are 13 residues in the CDR3. CDR3 sequence (DNA): TGTGCCAGCAGCCCCCTGGGGGTGGAAAAACTGTTTTTT. It codes for CASSPLGVEKLFF.

Only a few counts were recorded for this clonotype. This chain uses TRBV6-1 with TRBJ2-7; 13 bases are a match to TRBD2. Trimming cost V 1 base and J 5 bases; bases outside gene matches: 2. In germline, CDR1 is MNHNS, CDR2 SASEGT. This CDR3 spans 15 amino acids. The CDR3: CASSEGTSGSNEQYF. CDR3 DNA sequence: TGTGCCAGCAGTGAAGGGACTAGCGGGAGCAACGAGCAGTACTTC.

Comment on this clonotype: Mismatch with germline at one junction end may stem from a read error. The chain carries TRBV12-3 or TRBV12-4 and TRBJ2-4, with a weak D call TRBD2 (6 bases). The CDR3 has 14 residues. This CDR3 is CASSSIRGGNTQYF. In DNA form, the CDR3 reads TGTGCCAGCAGTTCAATTCGCGGAGGGAACACTCAGTACTTC.

The chain uses TRBV6-5 and TRBJ2-1; D is possibly TRBD2 (6 bases). Per the germline V gene, CDR1 is MNHEY and CDR2 is SVGAGI. This CDR3 has 15 amino acids. Trimming removed 5 bases from V and 13 bases from J, with 24 bases in between. CDR3 amino acids: CASSTGTRGGRTQFF. The CDR3, as DNA: TGTGCCAGCAGTACCGGGACGCGGGGTGGGCGGACCCAGTTCTTC.

This rearrangement joins TRBV20-1 to TRBJ2-2; D may be TRBD2 (5 bases). Germline loops: CDR1 DFQATT, CDR2 SNEGSKA (reference sequence). CDR3 length: 13 amino acids. V was trimmed by 5 bases and J by 1 base, leaving 8 bases between them. The DNA of the CDR3 is TGCAGTGCTCCGAGGGAGAACACCGGGGAGCTGTTTTTT. The encoded protein is CSAPRENTGELFF.

This clonotype turned up a few times. J is TRBJ2-1 and V is TRBV7-3; D perhaps matches TRBD1 (6 bases). Per the germline V gene, CDR1 is SGHTA and CDR2 is FQGTGA. The CDR3 totals 15 residues. V was trimmed by 6 bases and J by 6 bases, leaving 18 bases between them. The DNA of the CDR3 is TGTGCCAGCAGTGGATCTCGTGGCAGGGGCAATGAGCAGTTCTTC. Its protein product is CASSGSRGRGNEQFF.

This chain uses TRBV6-5 with TRBJ2-2; D is undetermined. CDR1 is MNHEY, CDR2 SVGAGI, per germline. The CDR3 has 15 residues. The germline V and J ends were trimmed by 7 bases and 1 base, with 13 bases remaining between them. The CDR3 protein is CASTSAWGNTGELFF. The CDR3 DNA sequence: TGTGCCAGCACCAGCGCGTGGGGGAACACCGGGGAGCTGTTTTTT.

Concerning this clonotype itself: No conserved phenylalanine or tryptophan ends this CDR3, so it is likely a read error. This chain connects TRBV6-5 to TRBJ2-7; tentative D call: TRBD1 (6 bases). Germline V gene sequence: CDR1 MNHEY, CDR2 SVGAGI. Trimming took off 8 bases at V and 8 bases at J, with 28 bases between the two ends. The CDR3 runs 16 residues. CDR3 DNA: TGTGCCAGCCAAAGGTACCGGGACACCCCACTTTACAAGCAGTACTAC. Translating it yields CASQRYRDTPLYKQYY.

The gene calls are TRBV7-9 and TRBJ2-1, with D perhaps given as TRBD1 or TRBD2 (5 bases each). The V gene lost 9 bases and the J gene lost 6 bases, with 24 bases spanning the gap. Per the germline V gene, CDR1 is SEHNR and CDR2 is FQNEAQ (reference sequence). CDR3 length: 16 residues. CDR3 loop: CARSPPGTYIPNEQFF. The CDR3 bases are TGTGCCAGAAGTCCCCCCGGGACCTATATCCCCAATGAGCAGTTCTTC.

Comment on this clonotype: The junction shows a germline mismatch at one end, possibly a read error. The chain is built from TRBV11-3 and TRBJ2-2; TRBD1 aligns across 10 bases. The CDR3 has 15 residues. In germline, CDR1 is SGHNT, CDR2 YENEEA. The CDR3 loop reads CASRAGQGRVGELYF. The CDR3 DNA reads TGTGCCAGCAGGGCGGGACAGGGGAGAGTCGGGGAGTTGTATTTT.

As for this clonotype: Since a much larger clone is just one base distant, this may be a read error. The genes are TRBV11-2 and TRBJ2-1, with unresolved D. The CDR3 consists of 15 residues. The germline gives CDR1 SGHAT, CDR2 FQNNGV. The CDR3: CVSSPRLTAYNEQFF. The CDR3 DNA follows: TGTGTCAGCAGCCCCCGGCTCACTGCCTACAATGAGCAGTTCTTC.

The chain recombines TRBV7-8 with TRBJ2-7; D is undetermined. CDR3 size: 14 residues. Looked up from germline, CDR1 is SGHVS and CDR2 is FQNEAQ. V was trimmed by 4 bases and J by 0 bases, leaving 10 bases between them. The CDR3 coding sequence is TGTGCCAGCAGCTATCAGGCTCCCTCCTACGAGCAGTACTTC. This encodes CASSYQAPSYEQYF.

This clonotype was observed many times. The gene calls are TRBV11-2 and TRBJ1-1; D ambiguous. Germline CDR1 and CDR2: SGHAT and FQNNGV. The germline V and J ends were trimmed by 1 base and 11 bases, with 11 bases remaining between them. The CDR3 contains 12 residues. In nucleotides, the CDR3 is TGTGCCAGCAGCTTAGTTTTGCCACTGGCTTTCTTT. This encodes CASSLVLPLAFF. Based on the CDR3 plus reference TRBV11-2 and TRBJ1-1, the full variable domain is EAGVAQSPRYKIIEKRQSVAFWCNPISGHATLYWYQQILGQGPKLLIQFQNNGVVDDSQLPKDRFSAERLKGVDSTLKIQPAKLEDSAVYLCASSLVLPLAFFGQGTRLTVV.

Remarks on this clonotype: A much bigger clone sits one base away, suggesting this may be a read error. The chain couples TRBV5-5 to TRBJ2-7; 8 nucleotides agree with TRBD1. Germline CDR1 and CDR2: SGHKS and YYEKEE (reference sequence). This CDR3 has 14 residues. The CDR3 region is CASGFWTGSYEQYF. CDR3 in DNA: TGTGCCAGCGGCTTCTGGACAGGGTCCTACGAGCAGTACTTC.

About this clonotype itself: Just one base apart from a much larger clone, this may be a read error. The rearrangement links TRBV12-3 or TRBV12-4 to TRBJ2-1; tentatively, D is TRBD1 (6 bases). CDR3 length: 13 residues. Trimming removed 3 bases at V and 9 bases at J, with 12 bases between. The CDR3 region has the DNA TGTGCCAGCAGTTTCGCCCAGGGGAGTGAGCAGTTCTTC. As protein: CASSFAQGSEQFF.